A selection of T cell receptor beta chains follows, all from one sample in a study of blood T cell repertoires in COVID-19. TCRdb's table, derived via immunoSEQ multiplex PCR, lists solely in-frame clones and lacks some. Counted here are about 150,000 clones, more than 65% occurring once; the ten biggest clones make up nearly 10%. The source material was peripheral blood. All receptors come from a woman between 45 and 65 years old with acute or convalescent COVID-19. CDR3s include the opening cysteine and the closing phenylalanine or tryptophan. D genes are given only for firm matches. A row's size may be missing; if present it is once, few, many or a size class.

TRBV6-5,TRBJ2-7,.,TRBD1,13,CASSSGQGYEQYF,TGTGCCAGCAGTTCCGGACAGGGGTACGAGCAGTACTTC
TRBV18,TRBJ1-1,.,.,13,CASSGTQNTEAFF,TGTGCCAGCTCCGGGACACAGAACACTGAAGCTTTCTTT
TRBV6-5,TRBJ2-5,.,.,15,CASSYRGREWETQYF,TGTGCCAGCAGTTACAGGGGGCGGGAATGGGAGACCCAGTACTTC
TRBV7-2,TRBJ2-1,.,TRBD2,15,CASSPPSPSGNEQFF,TGTGCCAGCAGCCCTCCCTCGCCTAGCGGGAATGAGCAGTTCTTC
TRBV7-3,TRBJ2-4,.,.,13,CALEGRAKNIQYF,TGTGCCCTAGAGGGAAGGGCCAAAAACATTCAGTACTTC
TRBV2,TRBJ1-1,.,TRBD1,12,CASSVQGDEAFF,TGTGCCAGCAGCGTACAGGGGGATGAAGCTTTCTTT
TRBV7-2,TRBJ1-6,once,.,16,CASSFWGGRKNSPLHF,TGTGCCAGCAGCTTTTGGGGAGGGAGGAAAAATTCACCCCTCCACTTT
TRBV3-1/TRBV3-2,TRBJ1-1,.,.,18,CASSQVNSGGSRNTEAFF,TGTGCCAGCAGCCAAGTTAATTCGGGGGGCAGTAGGAACACTGAAGCTTTCTTT
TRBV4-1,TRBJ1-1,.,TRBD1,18,CASSQAARHRGGNTEAFF,TGCGCCAGCAGCCAAGCCGCCAGACACAGGGGAGGGAACACTGAAGCTTTCTTT
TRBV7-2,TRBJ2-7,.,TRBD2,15,CASSFSGGKAYEQYF,TGTGCCAGCAGCTTCTCGGGAGGCAAAGCCTACGAGCAGTACTTC
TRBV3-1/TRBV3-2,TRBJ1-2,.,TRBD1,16,CASSQSRTGDNYGYTF,TGTGCCAGCAGCCAATCTCGGACAGGCGATAACTATGGCTACACCTTC
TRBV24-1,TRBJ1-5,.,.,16,CATSDAPPEGNQPQHF,TGTGCCACCAGTGATGCCCCCCCTGAGGGCAATCAGCCCCAGCATTTT
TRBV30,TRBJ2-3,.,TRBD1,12,CAWSQGEDTQYF,TGTGCCTGGAGCCAGGGGGAGGATACGCAGTATTTT